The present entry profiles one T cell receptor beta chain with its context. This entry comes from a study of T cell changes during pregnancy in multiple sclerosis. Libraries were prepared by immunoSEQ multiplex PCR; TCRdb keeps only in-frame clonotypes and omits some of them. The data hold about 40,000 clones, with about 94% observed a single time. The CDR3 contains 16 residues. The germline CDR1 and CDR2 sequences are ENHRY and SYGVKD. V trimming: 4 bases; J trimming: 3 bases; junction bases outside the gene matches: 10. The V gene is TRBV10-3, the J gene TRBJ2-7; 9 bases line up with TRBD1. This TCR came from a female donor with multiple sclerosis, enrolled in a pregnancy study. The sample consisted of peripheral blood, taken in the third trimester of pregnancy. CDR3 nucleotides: TGTGCCATCAGTGGCGGGCATGGACAGGGGATCTACGAGCAGTACTTC. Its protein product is CAISGGHGQGIYEQYF.